This TCR beta chain was retrieved from a study of blood T cell repertoires in COVID-19 (TCRdb year 2020). A note on the overall study: Collaborator samples came from the United States, Italy and Spain and covered acute and convalescent phases of COVID-19. A freely available public database, intended as a resource for researchers studying the immune response to SARS-CoV-2, is where the repertoires were released. Samples came from the ongoing ImmuneRACE study (first 160 participants) plus 1,254 subjects from 6 global collaborators. Where available, HLA class I and class II types were obtained from metadata supplied by the sample provider rather than from assay-based typing. The dataset comprised deeply sampled blood TCRbeta repertoires from subjects exposed to, actively infected with, or recovered from COVID-19. The prospective study material was composed of cDNA or gDNA derived from T cells, B-cell-depleted T cells, or PBMCs. The sample metadata nearly always contained a de-identified subject ID, COVID-19 status, age in years and sex.

In the prospective study, participants were about 18 to 100 years old, resided in around 25 geographic areas of the United States, and were enrolled through a virtual design. To assign participants to cohorts, the prospective study relied on clinical history that participants themselves reported in a screening survey and a study questionnaire. ImmuneRACE Cohort 3 recovered participants were defined by two consecutive negative NP/OP PCR tests, healthcare professional clearance, or symptom resolution. Each participant in the prospective study had whole blood, serum and a nasopharyngeal or oropharyngeal swab collected by mobile phlebotomists. Additional blood draws and questionnaires over an approximately two-month period could optionally be provided by prospective study participants. Blood samples from the prospective study were shipped frozen or at room temperature prior to DNA extraction. Trimming costs V 3 bases and J 8 bases, and their ends lie 17 bases apart. CDR1 and CDR2 are read off the germline V gene as SGHDN and FVKESK. The CDR3 spans 15 residues, from the cysteine through the phenylalanine. The CDR3 DNA has 45 bases and is translated from base 1.

Study-wide findings and limitations: The quantity of clinical and demographic metadata differed by source and by participant and was supplied without curation.

TCRbeta CDR3 regions were amplified from genomic DNA using the immunoSEQ Assay, a bias-controlled multiplex PCR. Under the source paper's analysis protocol: The number of nucleated cells in each sample was estimated by amplification of reference gene primers within the assay. To quantify the absolute abundance of each unique TCRbeta CDR3 rearrangement, sequence reads were collapsed and filtered. For each sample, productive Simpson clonality was calculated as the square root of Simpson's diversity index over productive rearrangements. TCRdb re-hosts the immuneACCESS table, in-frame sequences only. Its copies lack some clones; in the studies checked, an unresolved V gene accounts for under half of them, and the cause for the rest is not known. V and J calls and clone size come straight from that table; D and trimming were deduced from the DNA. The sample table lists about 240,000 clones, about 89% of them with a count of one. The biggest ten clones account for approximately 4.2% of the sample.

Worth noting for this clone: Its antigen remains unidentified. Per-base qualities were not stored, and no clone one base away is much larger.

Recombination linked TRBV14 to TRBJ2-1, with TRBD1 perhaps the D gene, on 5 matching bases. Sample: PBMCs or T cells enriched from blood (not recorded which). The receptor was isolated from a woman aged 30 to 39 who had recovered from COVID-19. The CDR3 in this case is CASSHFSRGRHEQFF. The DNA sequence follows: TGTGCCAGCAGCCACTTCTCTAGGGGTAGGCATGAGCAGTTCTTC.